Shown below are 30 T cell receptor beta chains from a single sample sequenced in a study of blood T cell repertoires in COVID-19. Assay: immunoSEQ multiplex PCR; the TCRdb copy retains only in-frame clones and omits some. The repertoire holds 150,000 to 200,000 clones, more than 65% seen once, with around 17% in the top ten. The sample consisted of PBMCs or T cells enriched from blood (not recorded which). All receptors derive from a woman aged 50 to 60 with acute COVID-19.

V gene TRBV4-2 combines with J gene TRBJ1-6; no reliable D call. Per the germline V gene, CDR1 is LGHNA and CDR2 is YNFKEQ. The CDR3 contains 15 residues. Trimming took 6 bases from V and 10 from J, leaving 19 bases between them. The DNA for the CDR3 is TGTGCCAGCAGTCTGAGGGTGGATGAGAGCTCACCCCTCCACTTT. Amino acid sequence: CASSLRVDESSPLHF.

The chain couples TRBV6-2 or TRBV6-3 to TRBJ2-5, with 10 bases fitting TRBD2. After removal of 0 bases from V and 4 bases from J, the junction contained 8 bases not matched to a gene. Per germline, CDR1 MNHEY and CDR2 SVGEGT. This CDR3 has 17 amino acids. CDR3 DNA: TGTGCCAGCAGTTACTCGACCAGCGGGGGGGGCCGAGAGACCCAGTACTTC. Translating it yields CASSYSTSGGGRETQYF.

The V gene is TRBV13, the J gene TRBJ2-7; 7 bases fit TRBD1. V lost 5 bases and J lost 2; bases outside the gene matches: 6. Germline CDR1 PRHDT, CDR2 FYEKMQ (reference sequence). The CDR3 totals 14 residues. Here the CDR3 reads CASSEKGAAYEQYV. Written as DNA, the CDR3 is TGTGCCAGCAGCGAAAAGGGGGCTGCCTACGAGCAGTACGTC.

The chain employs TRBV5-1 and TRBJ2-5, with D perhaps matching TRBD1 (6 bases). With 0 bases removed from V and 5 bases from J, the gap between germline ends came to 8 bases. Per the germline V gene, CDR1 is SGHRS and CDR2 is YFSETQ. The CDR3 totals 13 residues. The DNA for the CDR3 is TGCGCCAGCAGCTTGGAGGGGGTTGAGACCCAGTACTTC. This translates into CASSLEGVETQYF. Full variable domain (remainder filled in from reference TRBV5-1 and TRBJ2-5): KAGVTQTPRYLIKTRGQQVTLSCSPISGHRSVSWYQQTPGQGLQFLFEYFSETQRNKGNFPGRFSGRQFSNSRSEMNVSTLELGDSALYLCASSLEGVETQYFGPGTRLLVL.

This chain uses TRBV3-1 (or the pseudogene TRBV3-2) with TRBJ2-5, with 12 bases aligning to TRBD2. With 4 bases clipped from V and 6 bases from J, the junction kept 9 bases outside the gene matches. This CDR3 has 16 amino acids. Germline CDR1 reads LGHDT; CDR2 reads YNNKEL (reference sequence). CDR3 in amino acids: CASSLGPSGGAKTQYF. The DNA for the CDR3 is TGTGCCAGCAGCCTTGGGCCTAGCGGGGGGGCGAAGACCCAGTACTTC.

The chain has TRBV4-3 and TRBJ1-4; TRBD1 matches 8 bases. J was trimmed by 2 bases and V by 0 bases; bases with no gene match: 8. The CDR3 extends over 18 amino acids. Germline CDR1 LGHNA, CDR2 YSLEER. As DNA, the CDR3 is TGCGCCAGCAGCCAAGACCGGACAGGGAGTGCTACTAATGAAAAACTGTTTTTT. Residues: CASSQDRTGSATNEKLFF.

The CDR3 coding sequence is TGTGCCAGTAGTCCAGGGACTAGCAGCCAAGAGACCCAGTACTTC. As protein: CASSPGTSSQETQYF. The chain couples TRBV19 to TRBJ2-5; 9 positions agree with TRBD2. The CDR3 consists of 15 residues. Germline trimming cut 5 bases from V and 1 base from J; bases unmatched to any gene: 5. Germline CDR1 and CDR2: LNHDA and SQIVND (reference sequence).

This chain connects TRBV24-1 to TRBJ2-5, with 8 bases matching TRBD1. CDR1 KGHDR and CDR2 SFDVKD come from the germline V gene. This CDR3 is 14 amino acids long. V gave up 9 bases and J gave up 2 bases; unmatched junction bases: 7. CDR3 sequence reads: CATSKGTGQETQYF. In DNA, the CDR3 is TGTGCCACCTCTAAAGGGACAGGTCAAGAGACCCAGTACTTC.

This sequence joins TRBV7-2 and TRBJ1-2; 7 bases line up with TRBD1. The germline V gene has CDR1 SGHTA and CDR2 FQGNSA. The CDR3 spans 14 residues. Germline trimming cut 2 bases from V and 8 bases from J; bases unmatched to any gene: 8. CDR3 loop: CASSLTWDRYGYTF. In nucleotides, the CDR3 is TGTGCCAGCAGCTTAACTTGGGACAGATACGGCTACACCTTC.

The chain is built from TRBV7-6 and TRBJ1-1; maybe TRBD1 (6 bases). CDR1 is SGHVS, CDR2 FNYEAQ, per germline. V shed 5 bases and J shed 5 bases, with 15 bases lying between them. The CDR3 length is 14 residues. This CDR3 is CASSPGTTRTEAFF. The CDR3 coding sequence is TGTGCCAGCAGCCCCGGGACAACCCGTACTGAAGCTTTCTTT.

This clone was picked up a small number of times. The chain carries TRBV3-1 (or the pseudogene TRBV3-2) and TRBJ2-1, with 9 bases fitting TRBD1. J lost 8 bases, V lost 4 bases, and 15 bases had no gene match. Looked up from germline, CDR1 is LGHDT and CDR2 is YNNKEL (reference sequence). CDR3 length: 17 amino acids. The CDR3 reads CASSPELGTGSSHEQFF. The CDR3 DNA follows: TGTGCCAGCAGCCCTGAACTGGGGACAGGGAGTTCCCATGAGCAGTTCTTC.

The V and J genes are TRBV9 and TRBJ2-1, with 9 bases that match TRBD2. The CDR3 has 16 amino acids. V trimming: 2 bases; J trimming: 8 bases; junction bases outside the gene matches: 11. Per germline, CDR1 SGDLS and CDR2 YYNGEE. The CDR3 here is CASSVAAGGRTYEQFF. In DNA, the CDR3 is TGTGCCAGCAGCGTTGCTGCGGGGGGGCGGACCTATGAGCAGTTCTTC.

The chain combines TRBV9 with TRBJ1-3; 7 nucleotides agree with TRBD1. V dropped 6 bases and J dropped 2; count of bases not matched to a gene: 8. The CDR3 runs to 15 residues. Germline V CDR1 and CDR2: SGDLS, YYNGEE. The CDR3 loop reads CASMQGGPAGNTIYF. CDR3 sequence (DNA): TGTGCCAGCATGCAGGGGGGACCGGCTGGAAACACCATATATTTT.

The rearrangement joins TRBV6-2 or TRBV6-3 to TRBJ1-1, with D uncertain. V shed 6 bases and J shed 1 base, with 12 bases lying between them. CDR3 length equals 14 residues. Germline CDR1 is MNHEY and CDR2 is SVGEGT. CDR3 coding DNA: TGTGCCAGCAGCCTTAGAGGCTGGAACACTGAAGCTTTCTTT. Its translation is CASSLRGWNTEAFF.

The rearrangement links TRBV5-5 to TRBJ1-3; a weak D match, TRBD1 (6 bases). CDR1 SGHKS and CDR2 YYEKEE come from the germline V gene (reference sequence). V was trimmed by 0 bases and J by 1 base, leaving 8 bases between them. This CDR3 region has 15 residues. CDR3 protein: CASSLDRASGNTIYF. The CDR3 DNA sequence: TGTGCCAGCAGCTTGGACAGGGCTTCTGGAAACACCATATATTTT.

This clone turned up a few times. The chain combines TRBV9 with TRBJ2-5, with a weak D call TRBD2 (5 bases). Germline V CDR1 and CDR2: SGDLS, YYNGEE. The CDR3 spans 15 residues. V lost 2 bases to trimming and J lost 4 bases, with 15 bases between them. CDR3 nucleotides: TGTGCCAGCAGCGTGAGGGATCACCAACGAGAGACCCAGTACTTC. Protein product: CASSVRDHQRETQYF.

This chain connects TRBV24-1 to TRBJ2-1, with TRBD1 matching over 8 bases. V dropped 4 bases and J dropped 3; count of bases not matched to a gene: 7. The CDR3 is 16 amino acids. Per germline, CDR1 KGHDR and CDR2 SFDVKD. This chain's CDR3 is CATSDTTGTGYNEQFF. In DNA form, the CDR3 reads TGTGCCACCAGTGACACTACCGGGACAGGCTACAATGAGCAGTTCTTC.

CDR3 loop: CASSLAGMETQYF. CDR3 nucleotides: TGTGCCAGCAGTTTGGCAGGGATGGAGACCCAGTACTTC. The chain combines TRBV28 with TRBJ2-5; a weak D match, TRBD1 (5 bases). Germline CDR1 MDHEN, CDR2 SYDVKM. CDR3 length: 13 residues. Trimming pared 3 bases from V and 5 bases from J, leaving 10 bases between.

The chain recombines TRBV24-1 with TRBJ2-1; perhaps TRBD2 as D (6 bases). Germline values: CDR1 KGHDR, CDR2 SFDVKD. Deletions cut 3 bases from V and 0 bases from J, with 17 bases between. The CDR3 is 18 amino acids. The CDR3 bases are TGTGCCACCAGTGATGAATCTAGGGACTTTAGCTCCTACAATGAGCAGTTCTTC. Protein: CATSDESRDFSSYNEQFF.

The rearrangement links TRBV6-5 to TRBJ1-5; TRBD1 matches 9 bases. This CDR3 has 15 residues. J was trimmed by 4 bases and V by 4 bases; bases with no gene match: 5. Germline-derived CDR1 and CDR2 are MNHEY and SVGAGI. The CDR3 DNA reads TGTGCCAGCAGTTCAACCGGGACAGGGAATCAGCCCCAGCATTTT. It encodes CASSSTGTGNQPQHF.

The chain joins TRBV4-2 to TRBJ2-6; 10 bases match TRBD1. The CDR3 runs to 17 residues. Germline V gene sequence: CDR1 LGHNA, CDR2 YNFKEQ. V dropped 3 bases and J dropped 2; count of bases not matched to a gene: 4. CDR3: CASSQGQGSPGANVLTF. As DNA, the CDR3 is TGTGCCAGCAGCCAGGGACAGGGGTCTCCTGGGGCCAACGTCCTGACTTTC.

The rearrangement links TRBV12-3 or TRBV12-4 to TRBJ1-5; D is ambiguous. V was clipped by 4 bases and J by 9 bases, with 10 bases between them. This CDR3 contains 12 residues. CDR3 protein: CASSSVPGPQHF. CDR3 nucleotides: TGTGCCAGCAGTTCGGTACCGGGGCCCCAGCATTTT.

With regard to this clone: The junction differs from germline at one of its ends, possibly a read error. J is TRBJ1-6 and V is TRBV18; no reliable D call. The CDR3 is 17 amino acids. Germline values: CDR1 KGHSH, CDR2 LQKENI. In DNA, the CDR3 is TGTGCCAGCTCACCACCGGACGTTCCTCGCGCGGGTTCAGCCCTCCACTTT. This gives the protein CASSPPDVPRAGSALHF.

The chain links TRBV7-8 to TRBJ2-7; D is unclear. Trimming removed 1 base from V and 3 bases from J, with 10 bases in between. CDR3 size: 14 residues. Per the germline V gene, CDR1 is SGHVS and CDR2 is FQNEAQ. In DNA form, the CDR3 reads TGTGCCAGCAGCTTAGAACTTAGAGGCTACGAGCAGTACGTC. Its translation: CASSLELRGYEQYV.

The chain is built from TRBV6-4 and TRBJ1-4, with TRBD1 matching over 7 bases. J gave up 10 bases and V 6 bases, and 14 bases lay outside the gene matches. From germline, CDR1 is MRHNA and CDR2 SNTAGT. The CDR3 has 15 amino acids. CDR3 in DNA: TGTGCCAGCAGACCCGGGAAAGGGGGCGATGTAAAACTGTTTTTT. Its protein product is CASRPGKGGDVKLFF.

The chain uses TRBV2 and TRBJ2-5; the D is unclear. This CDR3 is 11 amino acids long. Germline V gene lookup returns CDR1 SNHLY and CDR2 FYNNEI. With 4 bases removed from V and 6 bases from J, the gap between germline ends came to 6 bases. This CDR3 reads CASSGGKTQYF. Written as DNA, the CDR3 is TGTGCCAGCAGTGGAGGTAAGACCCAGTACTTC. Based on the CDR3 plus reference TRBV2 and TRBJ2-5, the full variable domain is EPEVTQTPSHQVTQMGQEVILRCVPISNHLYFYWYRQILGQKVEFLVSFYNNEISEKSEIFDDQFSVERPDGSNFTLKIRSTKLEDSAMYFCASSGGKTQYFGPGTRLLVL.

This clone was counted only a few times. The gene calls are TRBV18 and TRBJ2-1; the match to TRBD1 covers 9 bases. The CDR3 loop spans 15 amino acids. V lost 0 bases, J lost 3 bases, and 0 bases stayed unmatched. Germline lookup yields CDR1 KGHSH and CDR2 LQKENI. The CDR3 sequence is CASSPPGQGYNEQFF. The CDR3 DNA follows: TGTGCCAGCTCACCACCGGGACAGGGCTACAATGAGCAGTTCTTC.

The chain links TRBV11-2 to TRBJ2-1; 10 positions agree with TRBD2. J was trimmed by 6 bases and V by 0 bases; bases with no gene match: 8. Germline CDR1 is SGHAT and CDR2 is FQNNGV. The CDR3 extends over 17 amino acids. In DNA, the CDR3 is TGTGCCAGCAGCTTAGATACACAGGGACTAGCGACCAATGAGCAGTTCTTC. Encoded protein: CASSLDTQGLATNEQFF.

This clone was seen more than once but under ten times. The chain employs TRBV7-2 and TRBJ2-3, with TRBD2 matching over 11 bases. This CDR3 contains 18 residues. V lost 5 bases, J lost 0 bases, and 10 bases stayed unmatched. Germline CDR1 and CDR2: SGHTA and FQGNSA. The CDR3 loop is CASSPWLAGGPSTDTQYF. Written as DNA, the CDR3 is TGTGCCAGCAGCCCGTGGCTAGCGGGGGGACCTAGCACAGATACGCAGTATTTT.

This clone was recorded only once. V and J are TRBV7-8 and TRBJ2-2, with 12 nucleotides matching TRBD1. Germline V gene data show CDR1 as SGHVS and CDR2 as FQNEAQ. CDR3 length: 18 amino acids. Trimming at V came to 0 bases and at J to 8 bases, leaving 10 bases not matched to a gene. The CDR3 loop is CASSLAEPGQGASGELFF. CDR3 nucleotide sequence: TGTGCCAGCAGCTTAGCGGAACCGGGACAGGGGGCATCGGGGGAGCTGTTTTTT.